Listed below are T cell receptor beta chains from one sample, sequenced in a study of T cell repertoires in cytomegalovirus infection. TCRdb passed the reads through MiXCR, listing each CDR3 protein once. The data show about 900,000 distinct CDR3 sequences, under 40% seen once. Antigens for these TCRs are unknown. The source was cultured CD8+ T cells from PBMCs, collected from culture after CMV antigen stimulation. The receptors were gathered from a human donor in good health (CMV status not recorded). Some clones in this sample may be carry-over from other donors' samples. CDR3s leave out the opening cysteine and the closing phenylalanine or tryptophan.

>TRBV7-6
ASSQGIAGGIYEQF
>TRBV7-6
ASSHRGANEKLF
>TRBV7-9
ASSSGQLHYGYT
>TRBV7-7
ASSAKGAGELF
>TRBV9
ASSNPTGGGTDTQY
>TRBV29-1
SVWGTLGRDYGYT
>TRBV27
ASSLIGGDYEQY
>TRBV6-1
ASSYRTGGSGELF
>TRBV5-1
ASTQEAYNSPLH
>TRBV7-2
ASRHRTGGQHGELF
>TRBV6-2/TRBV6-3
ASRPTSRADTEAF
>TRBV19
ASSFTGWNYGYT
>TRBV9
ASSLTGSPYEKLF